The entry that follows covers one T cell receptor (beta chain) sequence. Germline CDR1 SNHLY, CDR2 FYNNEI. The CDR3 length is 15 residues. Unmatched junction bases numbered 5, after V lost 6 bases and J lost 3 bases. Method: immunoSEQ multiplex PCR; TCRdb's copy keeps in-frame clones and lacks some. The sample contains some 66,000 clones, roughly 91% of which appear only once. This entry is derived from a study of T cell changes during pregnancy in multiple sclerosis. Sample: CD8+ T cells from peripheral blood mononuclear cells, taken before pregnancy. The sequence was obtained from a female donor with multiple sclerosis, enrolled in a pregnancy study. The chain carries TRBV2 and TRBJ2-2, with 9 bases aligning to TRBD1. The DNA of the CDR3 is TGTGCCAGCAGGCTAAGACAGGGGGACACCGGGGAGCTGTTTTTT. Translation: CASRLRQGDTGELFF.